Shown below are 7 T cell receptor beta chains from a single sample sequenced in a study of CD8 T cells in Susac syndrome (dated by TCRdb to between 2018 and 2020). The method was the immunoSEQ multiplex PCR assay. RNA was extracted with the RNeasy kit and roughly 0.45 to 1 ug was reverse transcribed using random hexamers. The public reads were run again by TCRdb, first through fastp at Q25 and then through MiXCR, and only productive beta chains were kept. Identical CDR3 protein sequences are pooled into one entry, listed with their most common genes and DNA. The sample yields 150,000 to 200,000 distinct CDR3 sequences; 90% to 95% were counted once. Clones ranked in the top ten supply 0.1% of the sample. Sequencing was carried out using CD4+ T cells from PBMCs. The receptors were sampled from a human donor in good health.

This clonotype came up a few times. This chain links TRBV5-1 with TRBJ2-5; no reliable D call. The CDR3 is 12 amino acids. Germline CDR1 and CDR2: SGHRS and YFSETQ. Between the trimmed V and J ends, which lost 4 bases and 2 bases, there was a span of 6 bases. The CDR3 protein is CASSTAQETQYF. Written as DNA, the CDR3 is TGCGCCAGCAGCACGGCGCAAGAGACCCAGTACTTC.

The chain is built from TRBV30 and TRBJ1-4; the D gene is possibly TRBD1 (5 bases). Trimming shortened V by 5 bases and J by 7 bases, and 11 bases separated the two germline ends. CDR3 length equals 12 residues. CDR1 is GTSNPN, CDR2 SVGIG, per germline (reference sequence). CDR3 DNA: TGTGCCTGGTACAGCGGGGGTGAAAAACTGTTTTTT. It codes for CAWYSGGEKLFF.

This chain connects TRBV29-1 to TRBJ2-7, with 13 bases fitting TRBD2. Losses at the gene ends were 6 bases for V and 7 bases for J; bases not matched to a gene: 6. Germline V gives CDR1 SQVTM, CDR2 ANQGSEA. The CDR3 loop spans 13 amino acids. Written as DNA, the CDR3 is TGCAGCGTCGGACTAGCGGGAGCGAAGGAGCAGTACTTC. Translated, it gives CSVGLAGAKEQYF.

The rearrangement links TRBV4-1 to TRBJ1-4, with D possibly TRBD1 on 5 matching bases. Looked up from germline, CDR1 is MGHRA and CDR2 is YSYEKL. The CDR3 runs 16 residues. Trimming removed 3 bases at V and 11 bases at J, with 22 bases between. CDR3 amino acids: CASSHSTGGTLDKLFF. The CDR3 DNA reads as TGCGCCAGCAGCCATTCAACCGGGGGGACTTTAGACAAACTGTTTTTT.

The V and J genes are TRBV19 and TRBJ2-7; D not certain. CDR1 LNHDA and CDR2 SQIVND come from the germline V gene (reference sequence). V gave up 5 bases and J gave up 9 bases, with 11 bases separating them. The CDR3 is 11 residues long. The CDR3 DNA reads TGTGCCAGTAGTTTTAAGGAGATGCAGTACTTC. This codes for CASSFKEMQYF.

The chain is built from TRBV6-5 and TRBJ1-1; D possibly corresponds to TRBD1 (5 bases). Deletions cut 6 bases from V and 4 bases from J, with 12 bases between. The germline gives CDR1 MNHEY, CDR2 SVGAGI. The CDR3 is made up of 13 amino acids. CDR3 loop: CASRTDWGTEAFF. The CDR3 bases are TGTGCCAGCAGGACAGATTGGGGCACTGAAGCTTTCTTT.

The V gene is TRBV6-5, the J gene TRBJ1-3; D is unresolved. Germline assignment: CDR1 MNHEY and CDR2 SVGAGI. V shed 10 bases and J shed 0 bases, with 13 bases lying between them. The CDR3 totals 14 residues. In DNA form, the CDR3 reads TGTGCCACCTCAGAAGACCGCTCTGGAAACACCATATATTTT. This translates into CATSEDRSGNTIYF.